This T cell receptor (beta chain) originates from a study of shared clonotypes between healthy human individuals. The study's findings and limits: It was expected that sequencing depth would affect clonotype sharing among donors. Non-shared clonotypes had lower generation probabilities than clonotypes shared by all four sorted-subset donors. A small donor pool kept down the genetic and exposure-history diversity that was represented.

This CDR3 comprises 15 residues. Germline CDR1 SGHTA, CDR2 FQGTGA. V was pared by 5 bases and J by 6 bases, with 10 bases of the junction left unmatched. This clone was seen a single time. Its cognate antigen is unknown. Assay execution proceeded at the deep level. Assay: immunoSEQ multiplex PCR; the TCRdb copy retains only in-frame clones and omits some. The sample consists of some 1.1 million clones, around three quarters of them appearing once. This sequence originates from a man younger than 35 in good health. Some clones in this sample may be carry-over from other donors' samples. Sequenced input: memory CD4+ T cells from PBMCs. Sample subset: CD45RA-negative fraction. The chain combines TRBV7-3 with TRBJ2-1; 7 nucleotides align to TRBD2. CDR3 nucleotides: TGTGCCAGCAGCCTAGGACTAGGGGCCTTCAATGAGCAGTTCTTC. It translates to CASSLGLGAFNEQFF.